These 23 T cell receptor beta chains were sequenced from one sample in a study of cytomegalovirus exposure and HLA in healthy donors. Primers for the PCR totalled 60 Vbeta and 13 Jbeta. Only in-frame clones appear in the TCRdb table, and some are missing; sequencing was by immunoSEQ multiplex PCR. The sample lists about 87,000 clones; more than 75% were seen once. Specimen: PBMCs. The receptors derive from a middle-aged woman in good health and CMV-seronegative.

Concerning this clone: At one boundary the junction diverges from the germline segment, which might be a read error. The V and J genes are TRBV12-5 and TRBJ1-1; 10 bases are a match to TRBD1. CDR1 and CDR2 from the germline V gene are LGHNT and FRNRAP. This CDR3 region has 19 residues. CDR3: CASGLDTTGGDGKNTEAFF. The DNA of the CDR3 is TGTGCTAGTGGCTTGGACACGACAGGGGGCGACGGTAAGAACACTGAAGCTTTCTTT.

The chain employs TRBV28 and TRBJ1-2; no definite D call. V dropped 6 bases and J dropped 7 bases, with 12 bases sitting between them. CDR1 is MDHEN and CDR2 is SYDVKM in the germline V gene. CDR3 length equals 12 residues. CDR3 in amino acids: CASSLLAGGYTF. The DNA for the CDR3 is TGTGCCAGCAGCCTGCTGGCTGGTGGCTACACCTTC.

The chain has TRBV28 and TRBJ1-5; TRBD1 might be the D (5 bases). Deletions cut 5 bases from V and 4 bases from J, with 15 bases between. Germline V CDR1 and CDR2: MDHEN, SYDVKM. This CDR3 spans 15 amino acids. The CDR3 nucleotides are TGTGCCAGCAGTACGCAAGCAGGGTTAAATCAGCCCCAGCATTTT. Protein: CASSTQAGLNQPQHF.

The rearrangement joins TRBV4-1 to TRBJ2-7; weak D call: TRBD2 (6 bases). Germline CDR1 reads MGHRA; CDR2 reads YSYEKL. The CDR3 loop spans 15 amino acids. V was clipped by 2 bases and J by 2 bases, with 13 bases between them. The CDR3 protein is CASSQTGLAAYEQYF. CDR3 sequence (DNA): TGCGCCAGCAGCCAAACGGGACTTGCCGCCTACGAGCAGTACTTC.

This clone has just one count. The V and J genes are TRBV30 and TRBJ2-5, with D perhaps matching TRBD2 (6 bases). Germline V gene sequence: CDR1 GTSNPN, CDR2 SVGIG (reference sequence). The CDR3 loop spans 15 amino acids. The V and J ends lost 1 base and 0 bases respectively, with 12 bases between them. CDR3 nucleotide sequence: TGTGCCTGGAGTGCGGGGGTAAAGTACCAAGAGACCCAGTACTTC. Amino acids: CAWSAGVKYQETQYF. The complete variable domain, with remaining parts taken from reference TRBV30 and TRBJ2-5, reads SQTIHQWPATLVQPVGSPLSLECTVEGTSNPNLYWYRQAAGRGLQLLFYSVGIGQISSEVPQNLSASRPQDRQFILSSKKLLLSDSGFYLCAWSAGVKYQETQYFGPGTRLLVL.

This clone was picked up a small number of times. The chain carries TRBV7-9 and TRBJ1-2; D not resolved. CDR3 length: 14 amino acids. Germline V CDR1 and CDR2: SEHNR, FQNEAQ (reference sequence). V lost 1 base and J 0 bases, leaving 6 bases between the germline ends. This chain's CDR3 is CASSLGHANYGYTF. The CDR3 region has the DNA TGTGCCAGCAGCTTAGGACATGCTAACTATGGCTACACCTTC.

The CDR3 is CASSSRGQGNTGELFF. In DNA, the CDR3 is TGCGCCAGCAGCTCCAGGGGACAGGGAAACACCGGGGAGCTGTTTTTT. The chain carries TRBV5-1 and TRBJ2-2, with TRBD1 matching 9 bases. This CDR3 contains 16 residues. Germline CDR1 and CDR2: SGHRS and YFSETQ. J gave up 2 bases and V 3 bases, and 5 bases lay outside the gene matches.

This clone was seen a few times. Compared with germline, one end of the junction differs, possibly owing to a read error. The J gene is TRBJ2-5, the V gene TRBV19; no definite D call. This CDR3 is 8 amino acids long. Looked up from germline, CDR1 is LNHDA and CDR2 is SQIVND (reference sequence). CDR3 loop: CASSPQYF. The CDR3 nucleotides read TGTGCCAGTAGCCCCCAATACTTC.

The chain couples TRBV4-2 to TRBJ2-1, with D tentatively TRBD2 (5 bases). Germline V gene data show CDR1 as LGHNA and CDR2 as YNFKEQ. CDR3 size: 13 residues. The V end was cut by 1 base, the J end by 7 bases, with 8 bases between. The CDR3 here is CASSQGRWNEQFF. In DNA, the CDR3 is TGTGCCAGCAGCCAAGGGAGGTGGAATGAGCAGTTCTTC.

The chain couples TRBV7-2 to TRBJ1-5, with 7 bases that match TRBD1. Germline values: CDR1 SGHTA, CDR2 FQGNSA. V gave up 1 base and J gave up 11 bases; unmatched junction bases: 2. This CDR3 has 12 residues. The CDR3 sequence: CASSLETGTQHF. The CDR3 nucleotides are TGTGCCAGCAGCTTAGAGACAGGGACCCAGCATTTT. Full variable domain (rest looked up from reference TRBV7-2 and TRBJ1-5): GAGVSQSPSNKVTEKGKDVELRCDPISGHTALYWYRQSLGQGLEFLIYFQGNSAPDKSGLPSDRFSAERTGGSVSTLTIQRTQQEDSAVYLCASSLETGTQHFGDGTRLSIL.

CDR3 nucleotides: TGTGCCAGTAGTACCCAAGACAGGAATGAAAAACTGTTTTTT. Amino acids: CASSTQDRNEKLFF. This chain uses TRBV19 with TRBJ1-4; TRBD1 is a possible D gene (6 bases). The CDR3 runs to 14 residues. Germline V gene sequence: CDR1 LNHDA, CDR2 SQIVND (reference sequence). V lost 4 bases and J 5 bases, leaving 11 bases between the germline ends.

The chain links TRBV30 to TRBJ2-1, with 7 bases that match TRBD2. V trimming: 0 bases; J trimming: 9 bases; junction bases outside the gene matches: 2. The CDR3 totals 12 residues. Germline V gene data show CDR1 as GTSNPN and CDR2 as SVGIG (reference sequence). CDR3 region: CAWSVGGGEQFF. DNA for the CDR3: TGTGCCTGGAGTGTGGGCGGGGGTGAGCAGTTCTTC. Full variable domain (outside the CDR3, taken from reference TRBV30 and TRBJ2-1): SQTIHQWPATLVQPVGSPLSLECTVEGTSNPNLYWYRQAAGRGLQLLFYSVGIGQISSEVPQNLSASRPQDRQFILSSKKLLLSDSGFYLCAWSVGGGEQFFGPGTRLTVL.

CDR3 in amino acids: CATTRQPNHANTGELFF. The CDR3 bases are TGTGCCACCACCCGACAGCCAAACCACGCGAACACCGGGGAGCTGTTTTTT. The chain uses TRBV15 and TRBJ2-2, with D tentatively TRBD1 (5 bases). There are 17 residues in the CDR3. Trimming shortened V by 7 bases and J by 0 bases, and 18 bases separated the two germline ends. Germline loops: CDR1 LNHNV, CDR2 YYDKDF (reference sequence).

The V and J genes are TRBV6-1 and TRBJ1-2, with D unclear. The CDR3 contains 16 residues. Germline values: CDR1 MNHNS, CDR2 SASEGT. Trimming shortened V by 2 bases and J by 7 bases, and 20 bases separated the two germline ends. This chain's CDR3 is CASSEIAGFSAPGYTF. The CDR3 DNA is TGTGCCAGCAGTGAAATCGCGGGTTTTTCGGCACCTGGCTACACCTTC.

This rearrangement joins TRBV7-3 to TRBJ2-1; D perhaps matches TRBD1 (5 bases). Trimming removed 4 bases from V and 3 bases from J, with 13 bases in between. Germline loops: CDR1 SGHTA, CDR2 FQGTGA. CDR3 length equals 15 residues. CDR3: CASSSPTDSYNEQFF. The CDR3 bases are TGTGCCAGCAGCTCTCCTACCGACAGCTACAATGAGCAGTTCTTC.

The chain couples TRBV7-8 to TRBJ2-1; 9 bases match TRBD2. The CDR3 is made up of 15 amino acids. Germline V lookup: CDR1 SGHVS, CDR2 FQNEAQ. V lost 1 base and J lost 8; bases outside the gene matches: 6. Here the CDR3 reads CASSLEGGGAYEQFF. The CDR3 DNA follows: TGTGCCAGCAGCTTAGAAGGCGGGGGGGCGTATGAGCAGTTCTTC.

This chain joins TRBV19 and TRBJ1-3, with D maybe TRBD1 (6 bases). The CDR3 has 17 residues. The germline V gene has CDR1 LNHDA and CDR2 SQIVND (reference sequence). The V and J ends lost 3 bases and 0 bases respectively, with 15 bases between them. The CDR3 protein is CASSMGASPFSGNTIYF. CDR3 nucleotides: TGTGCCAGTAGTATGGGGGCATCTCCTTTCTCTGGAAACACCATATATTTT. The full variable domain, with the rest looked up from reference TRBV19 and TRBJ1-3, is DGGITQSPKYLFRKEGQNVTLSCEQNLNHDAMYWYRQDPGQGLRLIYYSQIVNDFQKGDIAEGYSVSREKKESFPLTVTSAQKNPTAFYLCASSMGASPFSGNTIYFGEGSWLTVV.

The table lists this clone with a few counts. The chain is built from TRBV6-5 and TRBJ1-1, with TRBD1 matching 8 bases. Germline-derived CDR1 and CDR2 are MNHEY and SVGAGI. J lost 5 bases, V lost 6 bases, and 11 bases had no gene match. This CDR3 spans 15 amino acids. As DNA, the CDR3 is TGTGCCAGCAGCTCCGGCCAGGGGGCCTGGACTGAAGCTTTCTTT. It encodes CASSSGQGAWTEAFF.

This clone occurred once. Here the CDR3 reads CASSTPPGGTGGSNQPQHF. CDR3 DNA: TGTGCCAGTAGTACCCCCCCAGGGGGCACAGGGGGAAGCAATCAGCCCCAGCATTTT. The V call is TRBV19, the J call TRBJ1-5, with 8 bases identical to TRBD1. Germline CDR1 and CDR2: LNHDA and SQIVND (reference sequence). The CDR3 is 19 amino acids. The V and J ends lost 4 bases and 1 base, in that order; junction bases with no gene match: 15. Based on the CDR3 plus reference TRBV19 and TRBJ1-5, the full variable domain is DGGITQSPKYLFRKEGQNVTLSCEQNLNHDAMYWYRQDPGQGLRLIYYSQIVNDFQKGDIAEGYSVSREKKESFPLTVTSAQKNPTAFYLCASSTPPGGTGGSNQPQHFGDGTRLSIL.

This clone was seen just once. V gene TRBV4-1 combines with J gene TRBJ2-1; TRBD2 matches 12 bases. The V gene's germline CDR1 is MGHRA and CDR2 YSYEKL. The trim removed 4 bases at V and 10 bases at J, leaving 8 bases unmatched. The CDR3 runs to 15 residues. CDR3 bases: TGCGCCAGCAGCCCTAGCGGGGGGGGAGGAGGGGAGCAGTTCTTC. It translates to CASSPSGGGGGEQFF.

The chain combines TRBV2 with TRBJ1-1; a weak D match, TRBD1 (6 bases). Trimming stripped 6 bases from V and 3 bases from J, with 14 bases between. Germline CDR1 is SNHLY and CDR2 is FYNNEI. CDR3 length equals 14 residues. CDR3 loop: CASRETTGYTEAFF. CDR3 coding DNA: TGTGCCAGCAGGGAGACAACAGGGTACACTGAAGCTTTCTTT.

The J gene is TRBJ1-5, the V gene TRBV5-6; 9 bases align to TRBD1. The V gene end was trimmed by 4 bases and the J gene end by 2 bases; junction bases not matched to a gene: 7. The CDR3 loop spans 16 amino acids. Germline V CDR1 and CDR2: SGHDT, YYEEEE. This CDR3 is CASSAGTGSGNQPQHF. DNA of the CDR3: TGTGCCAGCAGCGCCGGGACAGGGTCTGGCAATCAGCCCCAGCATTTT.

The V gene is TRBV18, the J gene TRBJ1-5; the match to TRBD1 covers 9 bases. With 4 bases clipped from V and 3 bases from J, the junction kept 4 bases outside the gene matches. CDR1 is KGHSH, CDR2 LQKENI, per germline. The length of the CDR3 is 15 residues. Here the CDR3 DNA reads TGTGCCAGCTCACAAGGACAGGGGAACAATCAGCCCCAGCATTTT. Translated, it gives CASSQGQGNNQPQHF.